These T cell receptor beta chains were read from a single sample in a study of blood T cells in healthy people across ages. In TCRdb, the 5' RACE reads were re-called with MiXCR into one record per CDR3 protein. The table lists 800,000 to 950,000 distinct CDR3 sequences, around 36% of them singletons. The sample taken for sequencing was blood. These receptors were collected from a man aged 18 to 30 in good health. The CDR3 runs from the conserved cysteine through the conserved F or W. The order of the fields is D gene, J gene, clone size, V gene, CDR3 length, CDR3 DNA, CDR3 protein. D genes are given only for firm matches. Size is omitted from some rows. Given values are once, few, many or a class for expanded clones.

d_gene: TRBD1; j_gene: TRBJ1-2; abundance: NA; v_gene: TRBV7-2; len: 17; CDR3nt: TGTGCCAGCAGCTTAGGGGGGACAGGGGTTCTTAGAAATGGCTACACCTTC; CDR3aa: CASSLGGTGVLRNGYTF
d_gene: NA; j_gene: TRBJ2-5; abundance: many; v_gene: TRBV12-3/TRBV12-4; len: 15; CDR3nt: TGTGCCAGCGCGCGCCCCCTATCCCCGCCAGAGACCCAGTACTTC; CDR3aa: CASARPLSPPETQYF
d_gene: TRBD1; j_gene: TRBJ1-1; abundance: few; v_gene: TRBV6-5; len: 13; CDR3nt: TGTGCCAGCGGACAGGGTTTTTACACTGAAGCTTTCTTT; CDR3aa: CASGQGFYTEAFF
d_gene: NA; j_gene: TRBJ1-5; abundance: few; v_gene: TRBV24-1; len: 12; CDR3nt: TGTGCCACCAGTGCCATAAATGGGCCCCAGCATTTT; CDR3aa: CATSAINGPQHF
d_gene: NA; j_gene: TRBJ1-1; abundance: NA; v_gene: TRBV7-2; len: 13; CDR3nt: TGTGCCAGCAGCTTAGGTGGAGTCTCGACGGCTTTCTTT; CDR3aa: CASSLGGVSTAFF
d_gene: NA; j_gene: TRBJ2-1; abundance: many; v_gene: TRBV20-1; len: 11; CDR3nt: TGCAGTGGCGGGGAGTACAATGAGCAGTTCTTC; CDR3aa: CSGGEYNEQFF
d_gene: NA; j_gene: TRBJ2-2; abundance: few; v_gene: TRBV29-1; len: 14; CDR3nt: TGCAGCGTTGGGTCGGGGGGCAATACCGGGGAGCTGTTTTTT; CDR3aa: CSVGSGGNTGELFF
d_gene: TRBD2; j_gene: TRBJ2-1; abundance: many; v_gene: TRBV4-3; len: 18; CDR3nt: TGCGCCAGCAGCCAAGGGAAAAGACTAGCGGGGATATACAATGAGCAGTTCTTC; CDR3aa: CASSQGKRLAGIYNEQFF
d_gene: TRBD1; j_gene: TRBJ2-5; abundance: NA; v_gene: TRBV9; len: 14; CDR3nt: TGTGCCAGCAGCGAGGGACAGGGCCCGGAGACCCAGTACTTC; CDR3aa: CASSEGQGPETQYF
d_gene: NA; j_gene: TRBJ1-6; abundance: few; v_gene: TRBV4-1; len: 13; CDR3nt: TGCGCCAGCAGCCAAGATTGGGGTTCACCCCTCCACTTT; CDR3aa: CASSQDWGSPLHF
d_gene: TRBD1; j_gene: TRBJ2-7; abundance: few; v_gene: TRBV5-4; len: 15; CDR3nt: TGTGCCAGCAGCCTTTACGGGACAGGGGGACACGAGCAGTACTTC; CDR3aa: CASSLYGTGGHEQYF
d_gene: NA; j_gene: TRBJ1-1; abundance: NA; v_gene: TRBV28; len: 15; CDR3nt: TGTGCCAGCAGTTTAGTTATGGGGCTAAACACTGAAGCTTTCTTT; CDR3aa: CASSLVMGLNTEAFF
d_gene: TRBD1; j_gene: TRBJ2-7; abundance: few; v_gene: TRBV29-1; len: 15; CDR3nt: TGCAGCGTTGAAGTTGCGGACAGGCCTTCCTACGAGCAGTACTTC; CDR3aa: CSVEVADRPSYEQYF
d_gene: TRBD2; j_gene: TRBJ2-5; abundance: many; v_gene: TRBV29-1; len: 14; CDR3nt: TGCAGCGTTGAAGTCGGGAGGGAGGGAGAGACCCAGTACTTC; CDR3aa: CSVEVGREGETQYF
d_gene: NA; j_gene: TRBJ2-3; abundance: NA; v_gene: TRBV6-1; len: 13; CDR3nt: TGTGCCAGCACTAGCTATTACACAGATACGCAGTATTTT; CDR3aa: CASTSYYTDTQYF
d_gene: TRBD2; j_gene: TRBJ2-1; abundance: NA; v_gene: TRBV20-1; len: 14; CDR3nt: TGCAGTGCTAGTTCGGCGGGGGGGCAAAATGAGCAGTTCTTC; CDR3aa: CSASSAGGQNEQFF
d_gene: NA; j_gene: TRBJ2-1; abundance: NA; v_gene: TRBV4-1; len: 17; CDR3nt: TGCGCCAGCAGCCAAGTAGGGACGGGACTCTCCTGCAATGAGCAGTTCTTC; CDR3aa: CASSQVGTGLSCNEQFF
d_gene: NA; j_gene: TRBJ2-1; abundance: NA; v_gene: TRBV6-5; len: 15; CDR3nt: TGTGCCAGCAGTTACGGAGTAAGCTCCTACAATGAGCAGTTCTTC; CDR3aa: CASSYGVSSYNEQFF
d_gene: TRBD1; j_gene: TRBJ2-5; abundance: few; v_gene: TRBV15; len: 15; CDR3nt: TGTGCCACCAGCAGAGATGGGACAGCTCAAGAGACCCAGTACTTC; CDR3aa: CATSRDGTAQETQYF
d_gene: NA; j_gene: TRBJ1-3; abundance: NA; v_gene: TRBV10-3; len: 13; CDR3nt: TGTGCCATCAGTGAGACCAGTGGAAACACCATATATTTT; CDR3aa: CAISETSGNTIYF
d_gene: NA; j_gene: TRBJ2-3; abundance: few; v_gene: TRBV20-1; len: 14; CDR3nt: TGCAGTGCTAGAGTCTACAGGGCGACAGATACGCAGTATTTT; CDR3aa: CSARVYRATDTQYF
d_gene: NA; j_gene: TRBJ2-3; abundance: few; v_gene: TRBV5-6; len: 15; CDR3nt: TGTGCCAGCACCAAGGTGGACCACTCCACAGATACGCAGTATTTT; CDR3aa: CASTKVDHSTDTQYF
d_gene: NA; j_gene: TRBJ2-3; abundance: few; v_gene: TRBV11-2; len: 14; CDR3nt: TGTGCCAGCAGCCCCCAGATCGGGGGTGATACGCAGTATTTT; CDR3aa: CASSPQIGGDTQYF
d_gene: NA; j_gene: TRBJ2-1; abundance: NA; v_gene: TRBV20-1; len: 15; CDR3nt: TGCAGTGCTACGCCCCAGGTTAGCTCCTACAATGAGCAGTTCTTC; CDR3aa: CSATPQVSSYNEQFF
d_gene: NA; j_gene: TRBJ1-4; abundance: NA; v_gene: TRBV12-3/TRBV12-4; len: 12; CDR3nt: TGTGCCAGCAGTTTCTCCTGGGAAAAACTGTTTTTT; CDR3aa: CASSFSWEKLFF
d_gene: TRBD1; j_gene: TRBJ1-1; abundance: once; v_gene: TRBV12-3/TRBV12-4; len: 18; CDR3nt: TGTGCCAGCACCCTAGAGGTAGGGACAGGGGTTTACGCCCGTGAAGCTTTCTTT; CDR3aa: CASTLEVGTGVYAREAFF
d_gene: NA; j_gene: TRBJ1-6; abundance: few; v_gene: TRBV25-1; len: 15; CDR3nt: TGTGCCAGCAGCCACACCGGCTCCTATAATTCACCCCTCCACTTT; CDR3aa: CASSHTGSYNSPLHF
d_gene: TRBD1; j_gene: TRBJ1-5; abundance: NA; v_gene: TRBV12-3/TRBV12-4; len: 14; CDR3nt: TGTGCCAGCGGCTGGGGACAGCCAAATCAGCCCCAGCATTTT; CDR3aa: CASGWGQPNQPQHF